This T cell receptor beta chain was recorded in a study of cytomegalovirus exposure and HLA in healthy donors. Whole-study results and caveats: It was reported that the classifier diagnosed cytomegalovirus status with high specificity and sensitivity in both the original and validation cohorts.

Germline V CDR1 and CDR2: LGHNT, FRNRAP. The CDR3 totals 14 residues. V trimming: 4 bases; J trimming: 3 bases; junction bases outside the gene matches: 2. A word on this clone: Its antigen is still unknown.

TCRdb's copy holds only in-frame clones and misses some; the assay was immunoSEQ multiplex PCR. The table has about 170,000 clones, about 96% seen once. What was sequenced was PBMCs. The V and J genes are TRBV12-5 and TRBJ2-1; 8 bases align to TRBD1. This TCR was recovered from a woman aged 18-30 years in good health and CMV-seronegative. The CDR3 reads CASGSGQGYNEQFF. The CDR3 DNA sequence: TGTGCTAGTGGTTCCGGACAGGGCTACAATGAGCAGTTCTTC.